Below, 2 T cell receptor beta chains from the same sample are listed, as sequenced in a study of blood T cells in healthy people across ages. Primed by a sample-barcoded 5' primer and a J-beta primer mix, a second PCR proceeded for about 6 to 12 cycles. TCRdb analysed the 5' RACE reads with MiXCR anew, one entry per CDR3 protein. Of about a million distinct CDR3 sequences detected, about 44% appear once; the ten largest clones hold about an eighth. Sequencing was carried out using blood. The receptors come from a man aged 25 to 40 in good health.

This clonotype has more than one count but fewer than ten. The V and J genes are TRBV20-1 and TRBJ1-5; D possibly corresponds to TRBD1 (6 bases). The CDR3 has 15 amino acids. With 5 bases removed from V and 9 bases from J, the gap between germline ends came to 23 bases. CDR1 DFQATT and CDR2 SNEGSKA come from the germline V gene (reference sequence). CDR3 protein: CSAPGPLGGATPQHF. CDR3 bases: TGCAGTGCTCCGGGCCCCCTAGGGGGGGCAACGCCCCAGCATTTT.

The V call is TRBV4-1, the J call TRBJ2-5; 8 positions match TRBD2. The CDR3 sequence is 15 residues long. From germline, CDR1 is MGHRA and CDR2 YSYEKL. V lost 3 bases to trimming and J lost 11 bases; unmatched junction nucleotides: 14. Here the CDR3 DNA reads TGCGCCAGCAGCCAGTCCAGCGGGGGTTACAATGAGCAGTACTTC. Translating it yields CASSQSSGGYNEQYF.